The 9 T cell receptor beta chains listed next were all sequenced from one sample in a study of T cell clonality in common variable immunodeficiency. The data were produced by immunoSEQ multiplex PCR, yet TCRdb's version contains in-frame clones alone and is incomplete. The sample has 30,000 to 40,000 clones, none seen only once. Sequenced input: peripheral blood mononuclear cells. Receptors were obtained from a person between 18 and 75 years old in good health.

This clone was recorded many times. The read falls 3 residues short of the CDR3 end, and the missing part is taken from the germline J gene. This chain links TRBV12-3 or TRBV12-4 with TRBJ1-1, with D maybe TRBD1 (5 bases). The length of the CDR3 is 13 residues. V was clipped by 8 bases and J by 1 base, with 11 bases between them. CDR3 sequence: CASGLRGNTEAFF. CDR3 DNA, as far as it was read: TGTGCCAGCGGTCTTAGGGGGAACACTGAA.

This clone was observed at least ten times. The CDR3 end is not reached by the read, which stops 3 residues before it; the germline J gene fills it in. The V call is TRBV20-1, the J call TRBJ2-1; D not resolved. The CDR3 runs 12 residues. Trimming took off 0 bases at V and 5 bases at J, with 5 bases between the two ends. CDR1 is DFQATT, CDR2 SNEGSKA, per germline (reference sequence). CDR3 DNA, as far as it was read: TGCAGTGCTAGAGATCAGGACAATGAG. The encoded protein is CSARDQDNE. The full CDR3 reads CSARDQDNEQFF.

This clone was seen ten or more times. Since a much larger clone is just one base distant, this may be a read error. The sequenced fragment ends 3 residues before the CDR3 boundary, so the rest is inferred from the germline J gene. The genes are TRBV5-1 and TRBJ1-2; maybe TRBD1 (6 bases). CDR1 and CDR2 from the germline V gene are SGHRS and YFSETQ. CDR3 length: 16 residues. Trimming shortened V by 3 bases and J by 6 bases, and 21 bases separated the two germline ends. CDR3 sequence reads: CASSWPGQGSFDGYTF. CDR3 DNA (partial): TGCGCCAGCAGCTGGCCGGGACAAGGCTCTTTCGATGGC.

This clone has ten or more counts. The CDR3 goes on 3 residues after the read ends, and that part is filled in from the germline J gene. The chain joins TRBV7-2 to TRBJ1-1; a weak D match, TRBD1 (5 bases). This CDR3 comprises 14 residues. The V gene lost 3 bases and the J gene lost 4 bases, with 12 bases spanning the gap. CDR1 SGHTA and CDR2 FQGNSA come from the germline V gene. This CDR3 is CASSFGGLSTEAFF. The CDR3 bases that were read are TGTGCCAGCAGCTTCGGGGGATTAAGCACTGAA.

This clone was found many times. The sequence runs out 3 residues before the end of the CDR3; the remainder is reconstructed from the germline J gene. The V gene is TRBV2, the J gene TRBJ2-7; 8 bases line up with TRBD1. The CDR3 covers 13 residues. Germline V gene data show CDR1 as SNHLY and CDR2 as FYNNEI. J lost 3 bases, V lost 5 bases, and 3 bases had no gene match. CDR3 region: CASSSDRDYEQYF. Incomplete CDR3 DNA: TGTGCCAGCAGTTCGGACAGGGACTACGAG.

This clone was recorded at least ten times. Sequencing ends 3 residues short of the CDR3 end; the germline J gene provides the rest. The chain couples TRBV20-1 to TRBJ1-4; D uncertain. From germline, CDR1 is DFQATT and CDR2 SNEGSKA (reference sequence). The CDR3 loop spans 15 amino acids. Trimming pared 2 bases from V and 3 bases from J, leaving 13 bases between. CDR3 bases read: TGCAGTGCTAGACCCGTCCACCCAGCTAATGAAAAA. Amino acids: CSARPVHPANEK. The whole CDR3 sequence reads CSARPVHPANEKLFF.

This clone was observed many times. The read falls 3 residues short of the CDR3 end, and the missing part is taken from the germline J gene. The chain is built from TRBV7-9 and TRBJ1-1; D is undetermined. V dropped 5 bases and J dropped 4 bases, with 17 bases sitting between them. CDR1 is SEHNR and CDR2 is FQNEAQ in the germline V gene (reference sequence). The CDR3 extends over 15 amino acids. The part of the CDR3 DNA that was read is TGTGCCAGCAGCGGGCGGGCAGCCCTGGTCACTGAA. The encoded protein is CASSGRAALVTE. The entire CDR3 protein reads CASSGRAALVTEAFF.

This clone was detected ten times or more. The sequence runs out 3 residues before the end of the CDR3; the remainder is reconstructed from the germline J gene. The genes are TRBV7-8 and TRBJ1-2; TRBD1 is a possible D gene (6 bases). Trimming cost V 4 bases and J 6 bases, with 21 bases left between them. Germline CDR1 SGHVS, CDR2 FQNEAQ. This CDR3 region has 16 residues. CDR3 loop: CASSSIILSGGHGYTF. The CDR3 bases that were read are TGTGCCAGCAGCTCTATCATCTTAAGCGGGGGGCATGGC.

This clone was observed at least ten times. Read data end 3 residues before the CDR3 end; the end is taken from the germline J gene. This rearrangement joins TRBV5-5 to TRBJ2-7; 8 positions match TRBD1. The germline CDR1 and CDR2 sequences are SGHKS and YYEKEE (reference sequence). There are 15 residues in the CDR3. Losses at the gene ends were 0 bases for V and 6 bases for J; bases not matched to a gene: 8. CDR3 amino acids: CASSLDPGGWGEQYF. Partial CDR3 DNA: TGTGCCAGCAGCTTGGATCCAGGGGGCTGGGGCGAG.